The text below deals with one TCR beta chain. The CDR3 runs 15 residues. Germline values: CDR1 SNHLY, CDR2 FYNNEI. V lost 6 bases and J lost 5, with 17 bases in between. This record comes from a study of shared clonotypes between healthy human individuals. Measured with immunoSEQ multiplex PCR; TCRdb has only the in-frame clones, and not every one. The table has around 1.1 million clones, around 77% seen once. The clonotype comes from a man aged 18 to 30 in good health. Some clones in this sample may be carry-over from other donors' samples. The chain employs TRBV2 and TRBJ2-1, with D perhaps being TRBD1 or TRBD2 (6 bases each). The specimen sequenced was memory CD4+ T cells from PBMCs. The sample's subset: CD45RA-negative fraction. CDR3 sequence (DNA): TGTGCCAGCAGCCCCGAGGGGGGATGGGACAATGAGCAGTTCTTC. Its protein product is CASSPEGGWDNEQFF.